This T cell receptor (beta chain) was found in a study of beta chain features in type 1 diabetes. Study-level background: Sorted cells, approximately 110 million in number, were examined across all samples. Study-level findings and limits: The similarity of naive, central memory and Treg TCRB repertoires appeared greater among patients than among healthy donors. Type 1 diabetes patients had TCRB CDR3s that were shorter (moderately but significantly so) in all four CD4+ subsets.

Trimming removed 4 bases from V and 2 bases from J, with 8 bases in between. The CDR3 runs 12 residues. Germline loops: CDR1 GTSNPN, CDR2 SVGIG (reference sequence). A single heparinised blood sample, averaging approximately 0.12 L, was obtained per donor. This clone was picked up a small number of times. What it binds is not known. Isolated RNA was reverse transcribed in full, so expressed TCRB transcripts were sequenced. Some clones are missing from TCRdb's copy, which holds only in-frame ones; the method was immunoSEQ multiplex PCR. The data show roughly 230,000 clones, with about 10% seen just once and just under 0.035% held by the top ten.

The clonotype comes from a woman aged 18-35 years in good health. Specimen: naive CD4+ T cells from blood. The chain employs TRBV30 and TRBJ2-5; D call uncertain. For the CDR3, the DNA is TGTGCCTGGAACCGAGAGCAAGAGACCCAGTACTTC. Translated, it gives CAWNREQETQYF.